This T cell receptor (beta chain) was retrieved from a study of response to subunit inactivated influenza vaccine. Study-level findings and limits: A suggestion made by the authors is that each seasonal influenza vaccination recruits few new T cells.

This clonotype was recorded a few times. Its matching antigen is unknown. TCRdb fed the RT-PCR reads into MiXCR, producing one record per CDR3 protein. The sample lists 550,000 to 800,000 distinct CDR3 sequences, approximately 14% seen once, with roughly 11% in the top ten. This CDR3 has 16 residues. V lost 6 bases to trimming and J lost 2 bases, with 17 bases between them. The chain recombines TRBV12-3 or TRBV12-4 with TRBJ2-1; D may be TRBD1 or TRBD2 (6 bases each). The clonotype comes from a man aged 45-65 years who received an inactivated influenza vaccine. Here the sequenced sample was PBMCs from blood, taken less than 13 days after vaccination. This CDR3 reads CASSLGGLLAYNEQFF. The CDR3 DNA reads as TGTGCCAGCAGCCTAGGGGGACTTCTAGCCTACAATGAGCAGTTCTTC.